These 29 T cell receptor beta chains originate from one sample sequenced in a study of shared clonotypes between healthy human individuals. The assay was immunoSEQ multiplex PCR, and TCRdb's table has in-frame clones only and misses some. The top ten hold roughly 12% of the sample, which has around 500,000 clones, 70% to 80% seen once. The specimen was PBMCs. Receptors were obtained from a woman aged 40 to 55 in good health. Some clones in this sample may be carry-over from other donors' samples.

The V and J genes are TRBV28 and TRBJ2-3; perhaps TRBD1 as D (5 bases). Per the germline V gene, CDR1 is MDHEN and CDR2 is SYDVKM. The CDR3 length is 15 residues. Deletions cut 5 bases from V and 6 bases from J, with 18 bases between. The CDR3 bases are TGTGCCAGCAGTGCCCAGCGCCTGAAGGGGGATACGCAGTATTTT. It translates to CASSAQRLKGDTQYF.

A remark on this clone: A read error may be the cause here, since a much bigger clone is one base away. DNA for the CDR3: TGCAGCGCTACGACAGGGAGTTTCTCCTACGAGCGGTACTTC. This gives the protein CSATTGSFSYERYF. This sequence joins TRBV29-1 and TRBJ2-7; 7 bases are a match to TRBD1. The CDR3 runs to 14 residues. CDR1 is SQVTM, CDR2 ANQGSEA, per germline.

This clone was seen a handful of times. The chain combines TRBV2 with TRBJ1-1; D ambiguous. This CDR3 contains 12 residues. The germline gives CDR1 SNHLY, CDR2 FYNNEI. V was trimmed by 5 bases and J by 5 bases, leaving 9 bases between them. The CDR3 region is CASSREETEAFF. The CDR3 DNA follows: TGTGCCAGCAGTAGAGAGGAAACTGAAGCTTTCTTT. The variable domain in full, completed from reference TRBV2 and TRBJ1-1, reads EPEVTQTPSHQVTQMGQEVILRCVPISNHLYFYWYRQILGQKVEFLVSFYNNEISEKSEIFDDQFSVERPDGSNFTLKIRSTKLEDSAMYFCASSREETEAFFGQGTRLTVV.

The rearrangement joins TRBV11-2 to TRBJ1-4, with TRBD1 as a possible D gene (5 bases). V lost 8 bases and J lost 6, with 13 bases in between. The CDR3 spans 13 residues. Germline CDR1 and CDR2: SGHAT and FQNNGV. The CDR3 nucleotides read TGTGCCAGCTCCTGGGGCGGGGATGAAAAACTGTTTTTT. This gives the protein CASSWGGDEKLFF.

The genes are TRBV15 and TRBJ2-1; TRBD2 matches 11 bases. The V segment lost 0 bases and the J segment 9 bases; nucleotides outside the gene matches: 13. In germline, CDR1 is LNHNV, CDR2 YYDKDF (reference sequence). The CDR3 consists of 18 residues. The CDR3 sequence: CATSRDRLAGGSSGEQFF. CDR3 in DNA: TGTGCCACCAGCAGAGATCGGCTAGCGGGAGGATCGTCGGGTGAGCAGTTCTTC.

In its sample, this clone was seen a few times. The chain couples TRBV19 to TRBJ2-1, with unresolved D. CDR3 length equals 14 residues. Germline CDR1 and CDR2: LNHDA and SQIVND (reference sequence). The germline V and J ends were trimmed by 3 bases and 2 bases, with 8 bases remaining between them. CDR3 coding DNA: TGTGCCAGTAGTATGCGAACTGCCTACAATGAGCAGTTCTTC. Amino acid sequence: CASSMRTAYNEQFF.

The V call is TRBV29-1, the J call TRBJ1-1, with TRBD1 matching 10 bases. The CDR3 is 14 residues long. V shed 6 bases and J 3 bases; nucleotides not matched to a gene: 7. Per germline, CDR1 SQVTM and CDR2 ANQGSEA. The CDR3 loop reads CSVDRGRGYTEAFF. As DNA, the CDR3 is TGCAGCGTAGACAGGGGGCGCGGGTACACTGAAGCTTTCTTT.

This clone was detected only a few times. This sequence joins TRBV4-2 and TRBJ2-7, with 7 bases identical to TRBD2. The length of the CDR3 is 15 residues. CDR1 is LGHNA and CDR2 is YNFKEQ in the germline V gene. Trimming at V came to 2 bases and at J to 0 bases, leaving 4 bases not matched to a gene. The CDR3 sequence: CASSQRDYFSYEQYF. The DNA of the CDR3 is TGTGCCAGCAGCCAACGGGACTACTTCTCCTACGAGCAGTACTTC.

The chain's CDR3 is CASSIAPLETGGYTF. Here the CDR3 DNA reads TGTGCCAGTAGTATAGCCCCATTAGAAACCGGTGGCTACACCTTC. The chain couples TRBV19 to TRBJ1-2; D not certain. The CDR3 consists of 15 residues. Germline CDR1 reads LNHDA; CDR2 reads SQIVND (reference sequence). Between the trimmed V and J ends, which lost 1 base and 7 bases, there was a span of 16 bases.

The chain carries TRBV6-6 and TRBJ2-5; 8 bases match TRBD1. This CDR3 has 16 amino acids. Germline V gene lookup returns CDR1 MNHNY and CDR2 SVGAGI (reference sequence). With V trimmed by 4 bases and J by 4 bases, 11 bases remained unmatched. The CDR3: CASSSQDRAKGETQYF. CDR3 DNA: TGTGCCAGCAGTTCCCAGGACAGGGCGAAGGGAGAGACCCAGTACTTC.

CDR3 nucleotide sequence: TGTGCCAGCAGTGAACAAAAAGCGGGAGGGGAGACCCAGTACTTC. This sequence encodes CASSEQKAGGETQYF. V and J are TRBV28 and TRBJ2-5, with 10 bases lining up with TRBD2. In germline, CDR1 is MDHEN, CDR2 SYDVKM. CDR3 length: 15 residues. The trim removed 5 bases at V and 5 bases at J, leaving 8 bases unmatched.

The chain carries TRBV10-3 and TRBJ1-5; D unresolved. Germline V gene data show CDR1 as ENHRY and CDR2 as SYGVKD. CDR3 length: 14 amino acids. Trimming removed 0 bases from V and 5 bases from J, with 8 bases in between. In nucleotides, the CDR3 is TGTGCCATCAGTGAGTCCGACGGAGATCAGCCCCAGCATTTT. The encoded protein is CAISESDGDQPQHF.

V and J are TRBV19 and TRBJ1-2; D is unresolved. The CDR3 consists of 14 residues. The germline CDR1 and CDR2 sequences are LNHDA and SQIVND (reference sequence). The V end lost 3 bases, the J end lost 4 bases, and 12 bases lay between the germline ends. The CDR3 reads CASSISGDFYGYTF. Here the CDR3 DNA reads TGTGCCAGTAGTATCTCAGGCGATTTCTATGGCTACACCTTC. The whole variable domain, remainder taken from reference TRBV19 and TRBJ1-2, is DGGITQSPKYLFRKEGQNVTLSCEQNLNHDAMYWYRQDPGQGLRLIYYSQIVNDFQKGDIAEGYSVSREKKESFPLTVTSAQKNPTAFYLCASSISGDFYGYTFGSGTRLTVV.

This clone was seen a few times. The CDR3 coding sequence is TGTGCCAGCAGCCTCGACACCGGACAAGAGACCCAGTACTTC. Translating it yields CASSLDTGQETQYF. The V call is TRBV7-2, the J call TRBJ2-5; D is ambiguous. This CDR3 comprises 14 residues. V was trimmed by 5 bases and J by 2 bases, leaving 12 bases between them. Germline V gene lookup returns CDR1 SGHTA and CDR2 FQGNSA.

The chain is built from TRBV10-2 and TRBJ1-1; D uncertain. The length of the CDR3 is 14 residues. Germline V gene data show CDR1 as WSHSY and CDR2 as SAAADI. V lost 3 bases, J lost 1 base, and 9 bases lay in between. CDR3 protein: CASSDFPENTEAFF. As DNA, the CDR3 is TGCGCCAGCAGTGATTTTCCAGAGAACACTGAAGCTTTCTTT.

The chain employs TRBV5-1 and TRBJ2-2, with 9 bases lining up with TRBD1. With 3 bases clipped from V and 8 bases from J, the junction kept 8 bases outside the gene matches. Germline V gene data show CDR1 as SGHRS and CDR2 as YFSETQ. There are 15 residues in the CDR3. The CDR3 is CASSYLGGQGGELFF. The DNA of the CDR3 is TGCGCCAGCAGCTACCTCGGGGGACAGGGAGGGGAGCTGTTTTTT.

This sequence joins TRBV5-1 and TRBJ1-2; TRBD1 aligns across 8 bases. The CDR3 has 13 amino acids. The junction had 11 bases not matched to a gene; V was cut back by 6 bases and J by 10 bases. CDR1 is SGHRS, CDR2 YFSETQ, per germline. In DNA, the CDR3 is TGCGCCAGCATCCAGGGGGCACGACCCACCTACACCTTC. Encoded protein: CASIQGARPTYTF.

This chain connects TRBV2 to TRBJ2-4, with 9 nucleotides matching TRBD1. Germline CDR1 SNHLY, CDR2 FYNNEI. V trimming: 5 bases; J trimming: 6 bases; junction bases outside the gene matches: 8. The CDR3 loop spans 15 amino acids. The CDR3 coding sequence is TGTGCCAGCAGTACAACGACAGGGGGAGTAAACATTCAGTACTTC. Protein: CASSTTTGGVNIQYF.

The rearrangement uses TRBV7-9 and TRBJ2-7; D is unclear. CDR3 size: 13 residues. V gave up 0 bases and J gave up 0 bases, with 3 bases separating them. The germline gives CDR1 SEHNR, CDR2 FQNEAQ (reference sequence). The chain's CDR3 is CASSLAFSYEQYF. CDR3 bases: TGTGCCAGCAGCTTAGCCTTCTCCTACGAGCAGTACTTC.

V and J are TRBV7-2 and TRBJ1-2; 7 bases map to TRBD1. Germline V gives CDR1 SGHTA, CDR2 FQGNSA. The V gene end was trimmed by 5 bases and the J gene end by 8 bases; junction bases not matched to a gene: 14. The length of the CDR3 is 15 residues. CDR3 region: CASSIDFTGAEGYTF. The CDR3 nucleotides are TGTGCCAGCAGCATCGATTTCACAGGGGCAGAGGGCTACACCTTC.

The chain has TRBV28 and TRBJ1-2; TRBD1 matches at 10 bases. The V and J ends lost 5 bases and 2 bases, in that order; junction bases with no gene match: 5. There are 15 residues in the CDR3. Germline V lookup: CDR1 MDHEN, CDR2 SYDVKM. CDR3 loop: CASSDRGRGNYGYTF. CDR3 nucleotide sequence: TGTGCCAGCAGTGACAGGGGGCGCGGGAACTATGGCTACACCTTC.

V is TRBV7-9 and J is TRBJ1-1; D unresolved. This CDR3 is built from 14 residues. V lost 1 base, J lost 0 bases, and 6 bases lay in between. Germline assignment: CDR1 SEHNR and CDR2 FQNEAQ (reference sequence). CDR3 DNA: TGTGCCAGCAGCTTAGGGGGTATGAACACTGAAGCTTTCTTT. It encodes CASSLGGMNTEAFF.

The genes are TRBV7-3 and TRBJ2-1; 9 bases match TRBD2. CDR3 length: 18 residues. V lost 5 bases, J lost 6 bases, and 17 bases stayed unmatched. From germline, CDR1 is SGHTA and CDR2 FQGTGA. The CDR3 here is CASSPIPISGRQSNEQFF. Written as DNA, the CDR3 is TGTGCCAGCAGCCCAATCCCGATTAGCGGGAGACAAAGCAATGAGCAGTTCTTC. Full variable domain (missing parts from reference TRBV7-3 and TRBJ2-1): GAGVSQTPSNKVTEKGKYVELRCDPISGHTALYWYRQSLGQGPEFLIYFQGTGAADDSGLPNDRFFAVRPEGSVSTLKIQRTERGDSAVYLCASSPIPISGRQSNEQFFGPGTRLTVL.

The chain combines TRBV5-4 with TRBJ1-1, with D uncertain. The CDR3 has 16 amino acids. Germline assignment: CDR1 SGHNT and CDR2 YYREEE (reference sequence). The V end was cut by 4 bases, the J end by 4 bases, with 20 bases between. Here the CDR3 reads CASSIDQTSLSTEAFF. The DNA for the CDR3 is TGTGCCAGCAGCATCGACCAGACATCCCTAAGCACTGAAGCTTTCTTT.

The chain links TRBV10-1 to TRBJ2-7; TRBD1 agrees at 11 bases. With 3 bases clipped from V and 3 bases from J, the junction kept 4 bases outside the gene matches. The CDR3 is made up of 15 amino acids. Germline CDR1 is WNHNN and CDR2 is SYGVQD (reference sequence). The CDR3 loop is CASSDTGTGGYEQYF. CDR3 DNA sequence: TGCGCCAGCAGTGATACCGGGACAGGGGGCTACGAGCAGTACTTC.

The rearrangement links TRBV11-2 to TRBJ2-3; tentatively, D is TRBD1 or TRBD2 (6 bases each). This CDR3 is 16 amino acids long. V was pared by 1 base and J by 6 bases, with 17 bases between. CDR1 and CDR2 (germline): SGHAT, FQNNGV. CDR3 nucleotides: TGTGCCAGCAGCTTAGTCCGGGGGCTACCCCAGGATACGCAGTATTTT. Translation gives CASSLVRGLPQDTQYF. Based on the CDR3 plus reference TRBV11-2 and TRBJ2-3, the full variable domain is EAGVAQSPRYKIIEKRQSVAFWCNPISGHATLYWYQQILGQGPKLLIQFQNNGVVDDSQLPKDRFSAERLKGVDSTLKIQPAKLEDSAVYLCASSLVRGLPQDTQYFGPGTRLTVL.

The genes are TRBV5-1 and TRBJ1-1; D unresolved. Between the trimmed V and J ends, which lost 0 bases and 2 bases, there was a span of 14 bases. The CDR3 has 16 amino acids. The germline V gene has CDR1 SGHRS and CDR2 YFSETQ. The CDR3 loop is CASSLAVKGGNTEAFF. DNA for the CDR3: TGCGCCAGCAGCTTGGCCGTTAAGGGAGGAAACACTGAAGCTTTCTTT. Using reference TRBV5-1 and TRBJ1-1 for the parts outside the CDR3, the full variable domain is KAGVTQTPRYLIKTRGQQVTLSCSPISGHRSVSWYQQTPGQGLQFLFEYFSETQRNKGNFPGRFSGRQFSNSRSEMNVSTLELGDSALYLCASSLAVKGGNTEAFFGQGTRLTVV.

The V and J genes are TRBV19 and TRBJ2-7; the match to TRBD1 covers 8 bases. Germline-derived CDR1 and CDR2 are LNHDA and SQIVND (reference sequence). The V and J ends lost 7 bases and 1 base, in that order; junction bases with no gene match: 6. The CDR3 has 14 amino acids. The CDR3 protein is CASTGTGNSYEQYF. CDR3 coding DNA: TGTGCCAGTACCGGGACAGGAAATTCCTACGAGCAGTACTTC.

The rearrangement links TRBV5-8 to TRBJ1-5; 9 bases fit TRBD1. Germline V gene sequence: CDR1 SGHTS, CDR2 YDEGEE. This CDR3 has 16 amino acids. With V trimmed by 3 bases and J by 2 bases, 6 bases remained unmatched. CDR3 in amino acids: CASSWFGTGRNQPQHF. The CDR3 region has the DNA TGTGCCAGCAGCTGGTTTGGGACAGGGCGCAATCAGCCCCAGCATTTT.